This note documents a single T cell receptor beta chain sequence. A read error may produce the germline difference seen at one junction end. The sample originates from a study of CD4 and CD8 cells across lung adenocarcinoma regions. MiXCR was run by TCRdb on the PCR reads, yielding one entry per CDR3 protein. The table records approximately 16,000 distinct CDR3 sequences, 45% to 70% of them present only once. The patients had localized lung adenocarcinoma, a non-small cell subtype. CDR3 length: 14 residues. Germline CDR1 reads MGHDK; CDR2 reads SYGVNS. The V and J genes are TRBV25-1 and TRBJ2-5; TRBD2 matches 10 bases. The sequenced sample was CD8+ T cells from the center of a lung tumor. The source of this sequence is a female donor with lung adenocarcinoma. The CD4 and CD8 labels of this study may be unreliable. CDR3 amino acids: CAGSGGGRKNIQYF. The DNA of the CDR3 is TGTGCCGGCAGCGGGGGGGGACGCAAAAACATCCAGTACTTC.